The TCR beta chain under discussion was sequenced for a study of regulatory T cells in long-lasting Graves disease. This clonotype was observed at least ten times. Its target is unknown. Study-level results: Sharing of public clonotypes was greater in persistent patients (approximately 2,700) than in new patients (around 930).

Both iRepertoire HTBI primers and Arm-PCR of CDR3 regions were used to build the TCR beta libraries. In TCRdb, the multiplex PCR reads were re-called with MiXCR into one record per CDR3 protein. The sample has more than 300,000 distinct CDR3 sequences; roughly a sixth are singletons. The time point denotes: newly diagnosed GD, antithyroid drugs for less than 3 months. From RNA extracted from PBMCs, the TCR library was made. Specimen: peripheral blood mononuclear cells (PBMCs), collected at new diagnosis, from a patient treated with antithyroid drugs. The receptor was derived from a female donor with Graves disease.

The CDR3 DNA reads as TGTGCCAGCAGCCCGGGAGGGGGAGAGACCCAGTACTTC. Translation: CASSPGGGETQYF. This chain uses TRBV3-1 with TRBJ2-5, with 8 bases matching TRBD2. The CDR3 runs 13 residues. Germline V gene data show CDR1 as LGHDT and CDR2 as YNNKEL (reference sequence). Trimming cost V 4 bases and J 4 bases; bases outside gene matches: 2.